This T cell receptor beta chain was sequenced for a study of blood T cell repertoires in COVID-19. As for the study in general: Donors in the United States, Italy and Spain gave samples during acute or convalescent COVID-19.

In this sample, this clone turned up once. This CDR3 has 15 residues. In germline, CDR1 is SGHRS, CDR2 YFSETQ. Between the trimmed V and J ends, which lost 4 bases and 4 bases, there was a span of 17 bases. The data were produced by immunoSEQ multiplex PCR, yet TCRdb's version contains in-frame clones alone and is incomplete. The sample carries roughly 300,000 clones, roughly 85% recorded once. The chain has TRBV5-1 and TRBJ1-2, with a weak D call TRBD1 (6 bases). The sequenced sample was peripheral blood. The receptor was isolated from a human donor in a cohort sampled during active COVID-19. Here the CDR3 DNA reads TGCGCCAGCAGCCCCACGCAACAGGGTTTCTATGGCTACACCTTC. Protein product: CASSPTQQGFYGYTF.